This TCR beta chain was profiled in a study of regulatory T cells in long-lasting Graves disease. To make TCR beta libraries, researchers used iRepertoire HTBI primers and Arm-PCR of CDR3 regions. TCRdb reprocessed the multiplex PCR reads via MiXCR and lists one record per CDR3 protein. The table has over 200,000 distinct CDR3 sequences, roughly 18% seen once. With regard to this clonotype: With a far larger clone one base away, a read error is the likely cause.

Time point defined: newly diagnosed GD, antithyroid drugs for less than 3 months. The TCR library was prepared using RNA isolated from PBMCs. This CDR3 contains 14 residues. Germline CDR1 MNHNS, CDR2 SASEGT. The same sample was also studied in work on T cells in Graves' hyperthyroidism and ophthalmopathy.

The gene calls are TRBV6-1 and TRBJ1-1; 9 nucleotides line up with TRBD1. The sequence derives from a woman in her twenties or thirties with Graves disease. Source: peripheral blood mononuclear cells (PBMCs), taken at new diagnosis, from a patient treated with antithyroid drugs. The CDR3 spells CDSSPDRGGTEAFF. CDR3 DNA: TGTGACAGCTCGCCAGACAGGGGGGGCACTGAAGCTTTCTTT.